These 2 T cell receptor beta chains share one sample of origin, sequenced in a study of T cell responses to AZD1222 COVID-19 vaccine. Produced via immunoSEQ multiplex PCR; TCRdb's table is partial and in-frame only. The sample comprises some 150,000 clones, over 75% of which are singletons, and 4.3% rests with the top ten. The sequencing used peripheral blood, collected 28 days after the second AZD1222 dose. The receptors shown here come from an adult who received the AZD1222 COVID-19 vaccine.

The rearrangement links TRBV13 to TRBJ1-1, with 7 bases lining up with TRBD1. Losses at the gene ends were 5 bases for V and 3 bases for J; bases not matched to a gene: 9. Germline V gives CDR1 PRHDT, CDR2 FYEKMQ (reference sequence). This CDR3 has 15 amino acids. CDR3 protein: CASSLSTGYDTEAFF. The CDR3 nucleotides are TGTGCCAGCAGCCTATCGACAGGGTATGACACTGAAGCTTTCTTT.

The chain has TRBV6-5 and TRBJ2-2; possibly TRBD1 or TRBD2 for D (5 bases each). From germline, CDR1 is MNHEY and CDR2 SVGAGI. CDR3 length: 11 amino acids. Trimming removed 11 bases at V and 9 bases at J, with 13 bases between. The CDR3 nucleotides read TGTGCCCCCCGGGGCAGCCGGGAGCTGTTTTTT. This sequence encodes CAPRGSRELFF.